The clone carrying this T cell receptor beta chain was recorded a few times. Its antigen is unknown. This sample is drawn from a study of T-cell reconstitution after alpha-beta-depleted transplantation in children. Notes on the study in general: At day 60, the high TCRbeta diversity found in some patients originated from recipient T cells and thymic progenitors that had survived. Reported findings indicate that, about two months after transplant, alpha-beta T cells came from several hundred expanded clones, which were derived from non-depleted graft cells. The main origin of T-cell counts and diversity one year after transplant was newly produced T cells.

Unique molecular identifiers were incorporated during preparation of the TCRbeta library. MiXCR, run by TCRdb on the PCR reads, gives a single entry per CDR3 protein. The table has fewer than 550,000 distinct CDR3 sequences, 15% to 20% seen once. Trimming took off 5 bases at V and 5 bases at J, with 15 bases between the two ends. CDR1 and CDR2 (germline): LGHDT, YNNKEL (reference sequence). CDR3 length equals 14 residues. Source: PBMCs, mostly from graft donor cells, taken 360 days after TCRalphabeta/CD19-depleted stem cell transplant. V gene TRBV3-1 combines with J gene TRBJ2-5; D possibly matches TRBD1 or TRBD2 (5 bases each). This sequence was found in a boy under two years old who had a stem cell transplant for Wiskott-Aldrich syndrome, so the T cells may come from the graft donor. CDR3 region: CASSSTTGTETQYF. In DNA, the CDR3 is TGTGCCAGCAGCTCCACCACCGGGACGGAGACCCAGTACTTC.